Given below is one TCR beta chain in context. Its target antigen remains unknown. It has no much larger one-base neighbor in the sample; base qualities were not kept. Library construction relied on the immunoSEQ multiplex PCR assay. TCRdb re-hosts the immuneACCESS table, in-frame sequences only. Its copies lack some clones; in the studies checked, an unresolved V gene accounts for under half of them, and the cause for the rest is not known. The sample records about 50,000 clones, about 90% of which are singletons. The ten largest clones represent 0.35% to 0.45% of the sample. The sample comes from a study of T cell changes during pregnancy in multiple sclerosis (dated by TCRdb to about 2019). The study in broad terms: The study looked at changes in the T cell repertoire across pregnancy in women with multiple sclerosis.

From V the trimming removes 6 bases and from J it removes 5 bases, while the gene matches leave 8 bases of the junction unaccounted for. Including cysteine and phenylalanine, the CDR3 has 16 amino acids. Just CDR3 DNA is preserved here, 48 bases in frame from base 1. CDR1 and CDR2 are read off the germline V gene (reference sequence) as LNHDA and SQIVND. The receptor comes from a female donor with multiple sclerosis, enrolled in a pregnancy study. The rearranged segments are TRBV19 and TRBJ2-1; TRBD2 aligns with 12 central bases. Sequencing used CD4+ T cells from peripheral blood mononuclear cells, obtained after pregnancy. The DNA is as follows: TGTGCCAGTAGGGGACTAGCGGGTTTTTACGACAATGAGCAGTTCTTC. Its protein reads: CASRGLAGFYDNEQFF.